The T cell receptor beta chain under discussion was sequenced for a study of CD8 T cell repertoires and HIV-1 epitope variants. General observations from the study: Of 9 or 10 antigen-specific beta clonotypes, six appeared to cross-react with escape variants.

With V trimmed by 2 bases and J by 6 bases, 4 bases remained unmatched. CDR1 and CDR2 (germline): SGDLS, YYNGEE. This CDR3 contains 13 residues. A remark on this clone: Its antigen remains unidentified.

The method was immunoSEQ multiplex PCR; TCRdb's version includes in-frame clones alone and lacks a portion of them. The sample holds approximately 4,500 clones, less than 80% seen once. The TCR sequence derives from a male donor with HIV. Sequencing was done on a sample of cultured CD8+ T cells derived from PBMCs. This rearrangement joins TRBV9 to TRBJ1-1; 7 nucleotides line up with TRBD1. CDR3 residues: CASSVGQVSEAFF. The DNA for the CDR3 is TGTGCCAGCAGCGTCGGACAGGTTTCTGAAGCTTTCTTT.